This record looks at one TCR beta chain sequence and its context. Sequenced by immunoSEQ multiplex PCR; TCRdb stores in-frame clones only, minus some. This sample yields approximately 120,000 clones, of which about nine tenths are seen a single time; under 4.5% belongs to the top ten. The data originate from a study of control samples from healthy donors and cancer patients. The CDR3 is made up of 14 amino acids. After removal of 3 bases from V and 7 bases from J, the junction contained 8 bases not matched to a gene. CDR1 is SGHRS and CDR2 is YFSETQ in the germline V gene. The material sequenced was blood. The chain employs TRBV5-1 and TRBJ1-2, with 8 bases identical to TRBD1. The sequence was obtained from a human donor in good health. The donor label of this sample is uncertain. This CDR3 reads CASSSAGTGIGYTF. The CDR3 nucleotides read TGCGCCAGCAGCTCGGCCGGGACAGGAATTGGCTACACCTTC. The full variable domain, with the rest looked up from reference TRBV5-1 and TRBJ1-2, is KAGVTQTPRYLIKTRGQQVTLSCSPISGHRSVSWYQQTPGQGLQFLFEYFSETQRNKGNFPGRFSGRQFSNSRSEMNVSTLELGDSALYLCASSSAGTGIGYTFGSGTRLTVV.